This T cell receptor beta chain was identified in a study of regulatory T cells in long-lasting Graves disease (dated by TCRdb to the early 2020s). For context, the study as a whole: In the newly diagnosed Graves' disease group, patients had been taking antithyroid drugs for less than 3 months. This study used TCR sequencing and RNA sequencing of peripheral blood to compare persistent Graves' disease patients against newly diagnosed Graves' disease patients. A total of around 35 samples underwent TCR sequencing, from roughly 13 patients with persistent Graves' disease and roughly 20 patients with newly diagnosed Graves' disease. The study was conducted in China and was registered as a clinical trial. Overall study outcomes, separate from this receptor: The authors noted that the small sample size was a limitation that may lower accuracy. The study examined only peripheral blood because the primary lesion, thyroid tissue, could not be accessed. Sequencing and analysis were limited to the TCR beta chain. Persistent Graves' disease patients showed lower TCR Shannon entropy and fewer highly expanded clones than newly diagnosed patients, suggesting clonal expansion. More public clonotypes were shared among persistent patients (around 3,000) than among newly diagnosed patients (more than 900). Preferential use of TRBV28, TRBJ1-2 and TRBJ2-5 was observed in persistent disease, whereas TRBV20-1 and TRBJ2-1 were favored in newly diagnosed disease.

This clonotype was counted a few times. Its antigen specificity is not known. The record has no base qualities; no much larger clone is one base away. The time point label, as the study defines it: newly diagnosed GD, antithyroid drugs for less than 3 months. For both TCR sequencing and RNA sequencing, RNA was extracted from PBMCs using TRIzol. The diagnosis of Graves' disease followed American Thyroid Association guidelines. Recruitment of patients was carried out at an endocrinology department in Xi'an, China. Each patient gave approximately 9.7 milliliters of peripheral blood, collected in an EDTA anticoagulant tube. Ficoll Paque Plus density gradient separation was used to isolate PBMCs, and no further T cell sorting was done. RNA quality was checked with an Agilent 2100 Bioanalyzer and agarose gel, and concentration with a NanoDrop 2000. Library prep was done by multiplex PCR. The data were produced on an Illumina HiSeq 4000. CDR3 regions were amplified by Arm-PCR with iRepertoire HTBI primers to construct TCR beta libraries. Before sequencing, the PCR products went through gel purification. For the original study's pipeline: Gene usage analysis of CDR3 amino acid clonotypes used the approximately 56 TRBV and about 13 TRBJ segments found across samples. COPE and FqMerger were used to merge filtered high-quality paired reads into contigs. BLAST was used to align contigs to IMGT TRBV, TRBD and TRBJ reference genes, and CDR3 was defined according to IMGT. Highly expanded clones were defined as clonotypes with a frequency above 0.1%. Shannon entropy was used to measure repertoire diversity, and the Gini coefficient was used to measure V-J evenness. Clonotypes shared by more than one individual were considered public. TCRdb redid the processing of the public reads, applying fastp at Q25 and MiXCR, and retained in-frame beta chains. All rows with the same CDR3 protein become a single entry with the most common DNA and genes. These V and J calls derive from TCRdb rather than the authors' analysis. The sample data list 350,000 to 500,000 distinct CDR3 sequences, and around 15% of these were observed just once. The biggest ten clones account for roughly 15% of the sample.

From the cysteine through the phenylalanine, the CDR3 covers 15 amino acids. Left in the record is the CDR3 DNA by itself, 45 bases read in frame from the first base. CDR1 is given as SGHRS and CDR2 as YFSETQ, both from the germline V gene. V was cut back by 0 bases and J by 4 bases, leaving a gap of 14 bases between them. This sample also appeared in a second study, on T cells in Graves' hyperthyroidism and ophthalmopathy. As that second paper reports: Stable Graves' hyperthyroidism was defined as no progression to ophthalmopathy during 18 months of follow-up. Hyperthyroidism patients were newly diagnosed, had a disease duration of under 2 months, and were aged 18 to 65 years. Patients with uncontrolled infections, other autoimmune diseases, pregnancy or lactation were excluded. Diagnoses relied on clinical symptoms, serum thyroxine and TRAb, thyroid ultrasound and orbital computed tomography. The first round of RT-PCR for the TCR CDR3 was performed with the HTBI primer set and the Qiagen OneStep RT-PCR kit. Blood samples also contained most of the expanded thyroid clonotypes (frequency above 0.001), which suggests that blood repertoires may reflect thyroid immune responses. In cross-validation, a model built on a 13 V-J signature told ophthalmopathy apart from stable hyperthyroidism with 87.88% sensitivity and around 83% specificity, and in testing the same model reached 80%/75%. In validation, the model predicted progression to ophthalmopathy with over 60% sensitivity and approximately 74% specificity, a median of around six months before onset. A discovery cohort of roughly 100 patients, approximately 44 with Graves' ophthalmopathy and more than 55 with stable Graves' hyperthyroidism, was used to find distinguishing TCR V-J signatures. Prospective prediction of ophthalmopathy was tested in an independent validation cohort consisting of roughly 19 hyperthyroidism patients and about 17 patients who later progressed to ophthalmopathy. The roughly 91 discovery patients were randomly split 7:3 into training and test sets. The study also compared thyroid tissue and blood T-cell repertoires from a handful of Graves' hyperthyroidism patients. Following sampling, methimazole starting at 30 mg daily was given to hyperthyroidism patients, and high-dose intravenous methylprednisolone was given to ophthalmopathy patients. The libraries were constructed in a second round of multiplex PCR and then size-selected and purified. Libraries were sequenced paired-end with 100 bp reads on an Illumina HiSeq2000. SOAPnuke was used to process the raw data, throwing out any read that contained adapters or uncalled bases, had a mean Phred below 15, or lacked an exact constant-primer or identifier match. COPE v1.2.5 was used to merge high-quality paired reads, and clonotypes were defined as unique nucleotide sequences. MiTCR v1.1 was used to align the clonotypes against IMGT TRBV, TRBD and TRBJ reference segments. Only V-J combinations with frequency above 0.0001, covering roughly 99% of repertoires, were analysed. A TCS score was defined as the ratio between F50 (clonal expansion) and ExV (chaos), using BLOSUM62-based TCRdist between CDR3 peptides within each V-J. Welch's t-statistics and random forest reduced around 550 V-J features to 10 to 15, which were used in a naive Bayes classifier (R e1071). Sample size was not statistically predetermined, and investigators were not blinded to group allocation. According to the paper, TCR Vbeta CDR3 sequencing was carried out on 135 peripheral blood samples, which came from fewer than 50 ophthalmopathy, under 80 hyperthyroidism and roughly 17 progressor patients.

This clonotype was sampled from a woman aged 50 to 60 with Graves disease. Donor details come from another sample of the same person, matched by shared clones. The sequenced sample was peripheral blood mononuclear cells (PBMCs), obtained at new diagnosis, from a patient treated with antithyroid drugs. The sequence links TRBV5-1 to TRBJ2-7; a confident D gene designation cannot be given. The CDR3 amino acid sequence is: CASSLASGNRYEQYF. The sequenced DNA: TGCGCCAGCAGCTTGGCATCAGGCAACCGGTACGAGCAGTACTTC.